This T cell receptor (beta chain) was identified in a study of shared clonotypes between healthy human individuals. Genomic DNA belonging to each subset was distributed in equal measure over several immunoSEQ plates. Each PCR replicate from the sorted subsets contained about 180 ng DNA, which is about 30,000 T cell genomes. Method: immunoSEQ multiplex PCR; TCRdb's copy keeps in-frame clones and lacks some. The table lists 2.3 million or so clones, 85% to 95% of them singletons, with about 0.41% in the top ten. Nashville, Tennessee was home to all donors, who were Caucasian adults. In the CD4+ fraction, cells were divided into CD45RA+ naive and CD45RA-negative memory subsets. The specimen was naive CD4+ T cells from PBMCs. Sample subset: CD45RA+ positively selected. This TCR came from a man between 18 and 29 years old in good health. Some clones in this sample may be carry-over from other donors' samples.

The CDR3 loop reads CASSSQTRTPYEQYF. The CDR3 nucleotides are TGTGCCAGCAGCTCCCAGACAAGGACCCCCTACGAGCAGTACTTC. This chain uses TRBV5-6 with TRBJ2-7; no definite D call. The V end was cut by 3 bases, the J end by 2 bases, with 15 bases between. Per germline, CDR1 SGHDT and CDR2 YYEEEE. The CDR3 contains 15 residues.